This note documents a single T cell receptor (beta chain) sequence. Antigen: not known. Treatment locations for all participants with HIV were in the United States. The source of the sample is a study of long-term antiretroviral therapy in people with HIV. The assay used was immunoSEQ (version v3.0), run at survey level. Sequencing was designed to cover roughly 40,000-50,000 T-cell genomes in each sample. TCRdb's copy holds only in-frame clones and misses some; the assay was immunoSEQ multiplex PCR. The sample lists more than 35,000 clones, roughly 95% seen once, with around 2.7% in the top ten. V gave up 8 bases and J gave up 5 bases, with 16 bases separating them. Germline CDR1 and CDR2: SEHNR and FQNEAQ (reference sequence). The CDR3 is 15 residues long. Findings and limits, study-wide: The repertoire was dominated at all time points by clones expanded before ART. Blood sampling spanned 2004 to 2017, possibly under older ART regimens.

This TCR was sampled from a woman aged 45 to 65 with HIV. The source material was unsorted PBMCs, sampled 3.7 years after starting antiretroviral therapy. The chain links TRBV7-9 to TRBJ1-6; D gene uncertain. CDR3 protein: CASFTTGSNNSPLHF. Here the CDR3 DNA reads TGTGCCAGCTTTACTACCGGGAGCAATAATTCACCCCTCCACTTT.